Shown below are 27 T cell receptor beta chains from a single sample sequenced in a study of blood T cell repertoires in COVID-19. Clones were sequenced by immunoSEQ multiplex PCR, and TCRdb holds only the in-frame ones, with some missing. The sample consists of about 140,000 clones, around 88% of them appearing once. The sample comprised peripheral blood. These receptors originate from a human donor in a cohort sampled during active COVID-19.

The chain is built from TRBV30 and TRBJ2-1, with 7 bases fitting TRBD2. After removal of 3 bases from V and 2 bases from J, the junction contained 13 bases not matched to a gene. CDR3 length equals 17 residues. CDR1 and CDR2 (germline): GTSNPN, SVGIG (reference sequence). CDR3 sequence: CAWSGREAGHTYNEQFF. CDR3 DNA sequence: TGTGCCTGGAGCGGTCGGGAGGCAGGGCACACCTACAATGAGCAGTTCTTC.

J is TRBJ1-1 and V is TRBV18; the match to TRBD1 covers 8 bases. The length of the CDR3 is 14 residues. Trimming at V came to 2 bases and at J to 6 bases, leaving 5 bases not matched to a gene. Per the germline V gene, CDR1 is KGHSH and CDR2 is LQKENI. CDR3 amino acids: CASSPKTGVAEAFF. The DNA for the CDR3 is TGTGCCAGCTCACCAAAGACAGGGGTCGCTGAAGCTTTCTTT.

This clone showed up many times. The chain recombines TRBV28 with TRBJ1-6, with D perhaps matching TRBD1 (5 bases). CDR1 MDHEN and CDR2 SYDVKM come from the germline V gene. The CDR3 extends over 13 amino acids. Trimming removed 3 bases from V and 10 bases from J, with 10 bases in between. CDR3 sequence reads: CASSFLKGSPLHF. The CDR3 DNA reads as TGTGCCAGCAGTTTTTTGAAGGGGTCACCCCTCCACTTT.

The chain employs TRBV27 and TRBJ2-7; D is unresolved. V was trimmed by 6 bases and J by 3 bases, leaving 6 bases between them. Germline V CDR1 and CDR2: MNHEY, SMNVEV (reference sequence). The CDR3 spans 11 residues. In DNA form, the CDR3 reads TGTGCCAGCAGCTCGGGCTACGAGCAGTACTTC. Its protein product is CASSSGYEQYF.

This clone appeared a few times. This rearrangement joins TRBV28 to TRBJ1-4, with 7 bases that match TRBD1. V dropped 5 bases and J dropped 7; count of bases not matched to a gene: 7. This CDR3 has 14 amino acids. Germline V CDR1 and CDR2: MDHEN, SYDVKM. This CDR3 reads CASSLTGQAEKLFF. CDR3 DNA sequence: TGTGCCAGCAGTCTAACTGGACAGGCTGAAAAACTGTTTTTT.

J is TRBJ2-3 and V is TRBV24-1; D perhaps matches TRBD2 (7 bases). Germline V gives CDR1 KGHDR, CDR2 SFDVKD. This CDR3 comprises 15 residues. Deletions cut 2 bases from V and 5 bases from J, with 13 bases between. The CDR3 DNA reads TGTGCCACCAGTGATTCGACGGGGGGCCTAGATACGCAGTATTTT. Amino acid sequence: CATSDSTGGLDTQYF.

This rearrangement joins TRBV7-9 to TRBJ2-5; 7 bases fit TRBD2. CDR3 length: 17 residues. CDR1 SEHNR and CDR2 FQNEAQ come from the germline V gene (reference sequence). Trimming at V came to 3 bases and at J to 4 bases, leaving 14 bases not matched to a gene. The CDR3 loop is CASSLTPTVVAGETQYF. The CDR3 DNA is TGTGCCAGCAGCTTGACCCCGACGGTGGTAGCGGGAGAGACCCAGTACTTC.

In its sample, this clone was seen once. Distinct nucleotide sequences in the sample also encode this CDR3. This rearrangement joins TRBV3-1 (or the pseudogene TRBV3-2) to TRBJ2-7; D is perhaps TRBD1 (5 bases). This CDR3 is 15 amino acids long. Germline V lookup: CDR1 LGHDT, CDR2 YNNKEL (reference sequence). With 0 bases removed from V and 1 base from J, the gap between germline ends came to 10 bases. Here the CDR3 DNA reads TGTGCCAGCAGCCAAGATTCAGGGTTGTCCTACGAGCAGTACTTC. It translates to CASSQDSGLSYEQYF.

The chain employs TRBV20-1 and TRBJ2-7; unclear D gene. CDR3 length equals 11 residues. In germline, CDR1 is DFQATT, CDR2 SNEGSKA (reference sequence). V was pared by 2 bases and J by 9 bases, with 11 bases between. The CDR3 coding sequence is TGCAGTGCTAGATCTCCGGAGAGGCAGTACTTC. It specifies CSARSPERQYF.

This chain links TRBV5-4 with TRBJ1-2; weak D call: TRBD1 (5 bases). Deletions cut 0 bases from V and 4 bases from J, with 28 bases between. This CDR3 contains 20 residues. Per germline, CDR1 SGHNT and CDR2 YYREEE (reference sequence). The CDR3 bases are TGTGCCAGCAGCTTGGTTTTTGAACCCCCTTTACCGGGACTGCTCTATGGCTACACCTTC. Its protein product is CASSLVFEPPLPGLLYGYTF.

About this clone: Other nucleotide sequences from this sample produce the same CDR3. This chain connects TRBV29-1 to TRBJ2-7, with 12 positions matching TRBD2. The CDR3 is 13 residues long. CDR1 is SQVTM and CDR2 is ANQGSEA in the germline V gene. V lost 3 bases and J lost 4; bases outside the gene matches: 1. The CDR3 loop is CSVDLAGGYEQYF. The CDR3 DNA follows: TGCAGCGTTGACCTAGCGGGAGGGTACGAGCAGTACTTC.

The chain joins TRBV2 to TRBJ2-7; 7 bases are a match to TRBD2. With V trimmed by 4 bases and J by 1 base, 1 base remained unmatched. In germline, CDR1 is SNHLY, CDR2 FYNNEI. The CDR3 sequence is 13 residues long. The CDR3, as DNA: TGTGCCAGCAGTGGGGAGGGTTCCTACGAGCAGTACTTC. Its protein is CASSGEGSYEQYF.

The chain uses TRBV5-1 and TRBJ1-1; the D gene is possibly TRBD1 (6 bases). The CDR3 loop spans 15 amino acids. V was pared by 4 bases and J by 8 bases, with 21 bases between. The germline CDR1 and CDR2 sequences are SGHRS and YFSETQ. The CDR3 loop reads CASSGGQVSSREAFF. The CDR3 DNA reads as TGCGCCAGCAGCGGGGGACAAGTTTCAAGTCGGGAAGCTTTCTTT.

The CDR3 here is CASSQDGQGYGYTF. CDR3 nucleotide sequence: TGCGCCAGCAGCCAAGACGGGCAGGGCTATGGCTACACCTTC. The chain is built from TRBV4-3 and TRBJ1-2; tentatively, D is TRBD1 (5 bases). In germline, CDR1 is LGHNA, CDR2 YSLEER. V shed 0 bases and J shed 4 bases, with 9 bases lying between them. CDR3 length: 14 residues.

V usage is TRBV4-3 and J usage is TRBJ1-3; D gene ambiguous. CDR1 and CDR2 (germline): LGHNA, YSLEER. Trimming took off 2 bases at V and 0 bases at J, with 11 bases between the two ends. The CDR3 extends over 16 amino acids. CDR3 protein: CASSQHLRDSGNTIYF. In DNA form, the CDR3 reads TGCGCCAGCAGCCAACACCTCCGGGACTCTGGAAACACCATATATTTT.

The chain combines TRBV6-1 with TRBJ1-3, with D unresolved. Trimming shortened V by 1 base and J by 1 base, and 11 bases separated the two germline ends. CDR1 is MNHNS and CDR2 is SASEGT in the germline V gene. The CDR3 is 16 residues long. The CDR3 DNA reads TGTGCCAGCAGTGAAGGCCAGGTTGGATCTGGAAACACCATATATTTT. The encoded protein is CASSEGQVGSGNTIYF.

This clone was seen just once. The V call is TRBV6-1, the J call TRBJ1-2, with D unclear. The CDR3 is made up of 15 amino acids. Looked up from germline, CDR1 is MNHNS and CDR2 is SASEGT. V lost 0 bases and J lost 1, with 9 bases in between. In DNA, the CDR3 is TGTGCCAGCAGTGAAGCCGGGCGGGTTAACTATGGCTACACCTTC. Amino acids: CASSEAGRVNYGYTF.

The V gene is TRBV28, the J gene TRBJ2-7; D remains unclear. The CDR3 is made up of 11 amino acids. V was cut by 3 bases and J by 5 bases, with 5 bases left in between. From germline, CDR1 is MDHEN and CDR2 SYDVKM. CDR3 sequence (DNA): TGTGCCAGCAGTTTGACTCACGAGCAGTACTTC. Translated, it gives CASSLTHEQYF.

This clone was observed a handful of times. V usage is TRBV5-1 and J usage is TRBJ1-1, with TRBD1 matching 7 bases. Germline V gene sequence: CDR1 SGHRS, CDR2 YFSETQ. The CDR3 consists of 16 residues. V was clipped by 3 bases and J by 1 base; unmatched bases: 9. CDR3 sequence (DNA): TGCGCCAGCAGCTGGGGCTCGAGACAGGGGAACACTGAAGCTTTCTTT. Translated, it gives CASSWGSRQGNTEAFF.

The V call is TRBV19, the J call TRBJ2-7; D is perhaps TRBD2 (6 bases). The CDR3 runs 13 residues. CDR1 is LNHDA and CDR2 is SQIVND in the germline V gene (reference sequence). V lost 8 bases, J lost 3 bases, and 14 bases lay in between. As DNA, the CDR3 is TGTGCCAGTTCCGGGGGAAATAGCTACGAGCAGTACTTC. Translated, it gives CASSGGNSYEQYF.

This clone came up once. The chain carries TRBV19 and TRBJ2-5; D perhaps matches TRBD1 (6 bases). The CDR3 spans 13 residues. Germline V gene lookup returns CDR1 LNHDA and CDR2 SQIVND (reference sequence). Deletions cut 5 bases from V and 5 bases from J, with 12 bases between. The CDR3 coding sequence is TGTGCCAGTAGTCAACAGGGAAGGGAGACCCAGTACTTC. It codes for CASSQQGRETQYF.

The chain links TRBV6-5 to TRBJ2-2; D not resolved. V lost 2 bases to trimming and J lost 2 bases, with 9 bases between them. CDR1 is MNHEY and CDR2 is SVGAGI in the germline V gene. This CDR3 contains 15 residues. The CDR3 coding sequence is TGTGCCAGCAGTTACGCGTCGACTAACACCGGGGAGCTGTTTTTT. As protein: CASSYASTNTGELFF.

This clone was detected only once. The V gene is TRBV6-5, the J gene TRBJ2-5; TRBD2 aligns across 7 bases. J gave up 8 bases and V 6 bases, and 3 bases lay outside the gene matches. CDR3 length: 11 amino acids. CDR1 is MNHEY, CDR2 SVGAGI, per germline. CDR3 amino acids: CASSQRGTQYF. CDR3 nucleotides: TGTGCCAGCAGCCAGCGGGGAACCCAGTACTTC.

The chain combines TRBV28 with TRBJ1-2; no reliable D call. The CDR3 is 14 amino acids. Germline lookup yields CDR1 MDHEN and CDR2 SYDVKM. The V end lost 5 bases, the J end lost 0 bases, and 10 bases lay between the germline ends. The CDR3, as DNA: TGTGCCAGCAGTCTGCCGGTGGCTAACTATGGCTACACCTTC. It yields the protein CASSLPVANYGYTF.

This chain uses TRBV2 with TRBJ2-1; no clear D. Trimming took off 2 bases at V and 6 bases at J, with 8 bases between the two ends. The CDR3 spans 13 residues. Germline loops: CDR1 SNHLY, CDR2 FYNNEI. Written as DNA, the CDR3 is TGTGCCAGCAGTGAATCCCTATCCAATGAGCAGTTCTTC. This gives the protein CASSESLSNEQFF.

This sequence joins TRBV7-2 and TRBJ2-7, with 8 bases fitting TRBD1. The CDR3 extends over 16 amino acids. J was trimmed by 5 bases and V by 4 bases; bases with no gene match: 13. Germline loops: CDR1 SGHTA, CDR2 FQGNSA. Here the CDR3 DNA reads TGTGCCAGCAGCTCACCTGGCTCCAGGGGGCTGAACGAGCAGTACTTC. Protein sequence: CASSSPGSRGLNEQYF. Looking up the rest from reference TRBV7-2 and TRBJ2-7 gives the full variable domain: GAGVSQSPSNKVTEKGKDVELRCDPISGHTALYWYRQSLGQGLEFLIYFQGNSAPDKSGLPSDRFSAERTGGSVSTLTIQRTQQEDSAVYLCASSSPGSRGLNEQYFGPGTRLTVT.

The gene calls are TRBV3-1 (or the pseudogene TRBV3-2) and TRBJ2-1; 8 bases map to TRBD2. The CDR3 consists of 18 residues. Germline V gives CDR1 LGHDT, CDR2 YNNKEL (reference sequence). The junction had 19 bases not matched to a gene; V was cut back by 1 base and J by 11 bases. CDR3 nucleotide sequence: TGTGCCAGCAGCCAAGGGCACCGTACTAGCGGCCCCCTGGGTAAGCAGTTCTTC. Protein: CASSQGHRTSGPLGKQFF.